The following is a T cell receptor beta chain sequence with its context. Its cognate antigen has yet to be identified. The record has no base qualities; no much larger clone is one base away. Between the V and J ends, shortened by 3 bases and 1 base respectively, the junction contains 12 bases. From cysteine to phenylalanine, the CDR3 is 16 amino acids long. The kept DNA is CDR3 alone, 48 bases in frame from the first base. The germline V gene sets CDR1 to MDHEN and CDR2 to SYDVKM. Separate from the roughly 700-subject first cohort, the validation cohort of over 90 subjects was the group to which the donors belonged. This sample was taken from a study of cytomegalovirus exposure and HLA in healthy donors listed by TCRdb under 2017. Some background on the complete study: A later analysis indicated that the 130 or so validation repertoires were generated on the platform also employed for the approximately 690 repertoires of the first cohort. The study was designed to test whether signatures of past pathogen exposure could be identified by cataloging public T cell receptors. Besides the first cohort of around 700 subjects, a separate validation cohort made up of roughly 130 different subjects was used. The study combined high-throughput TCR immunosequencing, statistical association of individual TCRs with disease status, and machine learning to predict cytomegalovirus infection status.

The protocol used for the library was the immunoSEQ multiplex PCR assay. Regarding the original processing steps: To diagnose cytomegalovirus status from the catalog of TCR beta chain sequences, a statistical classification framework was built. Drawn from immuneACCESS, this table holds only the in-frame rearrangements with V and J called that TCRdb kept. Clones are partly lost; checked studies trace under half to an unresolved V gene and leave the rest unexplained. V, J and clone size are those of that table, while D and trimming were read from the DNA. This sample holds more than 110,000 clones; about 91% were observed only once. The ten largest make up approximately 7.5% of the sample. Beyond this particular receptor, the publication reports: Subsequent analysis determined that TCRs grouped into clusters in the first cohort also showed a tendency toward co-occurrence across the roughly 110 validation repertoires, and 85% to 95% of cluster scores exceeded 0. The study gave a list of over 150 TCR beta chains associated with cytomegalovirus. In vitro tests confirmed that a few of the cytomegalovirus-associated TCR beta chains recognize cytomegalovirus antigens. According to the authors, the approach could potentially be generalized to other disease states and immunological phenotypes. While some public TCRs were present in many individuals, most TCR sequences turned up only very rarely across donors. All 130 or so repertoires were used to score co-occurrence in the validation cohort in a later analysis, because that analysis had no HLA typing for the cohort. The classifier was reported to diagnose cytomegalovirus status with high specificity and sensitivity in both the original and validation cohorts.

This clonotype originated in a woman aged 18 to 35 in good health and CMV-seropositive. The sample consisted of PBMCs. The sequence links TRBV28 to TRBJ1-4, with the D gene too uncertain to name. CDR3 reads: CASSFWGEGTNEKLFF. The nucleotides read TGTGCCAGCAGTTTCTGGGGAGAGGGAACTAATGAAAAACTGTTTTTT.